Listed below are T cell receptor beta chains from one sample, sequenced in a study of CD8+ T cells in alopecia areata. TCRdb's copy holds only in-frame clones and misses some; the assay was immunoSEQ multiplex PCR. This sample carries around 200,000 clones, 50% to 60% of them seen once, and the ten largest clones take approximately 0.7%. This specimen consisted of CD4+ T cells sorted from blood, obtained at week 4, from a patient treated with tofacitinib. These receptors were collected from a human donor with alopecia areata. CDR3s include the opening cysteine and the closing phenylalanine or tryptophan. Fields, in order: J gene, D gene, clone size, V gene, CDR3 length, CDR3 protein, CDR3 DNA. A D gene is named only where the DNA matches it firmly. A row's size may be missing; if present it is once, few, many or a size class.

j_gene: TRBJ2-5
d_gene: TRBD1
abundance: .
v_gene: TRBV5-1
len: 14
CDR3aa: CASSSGQGRETQYF
CDR3nt: TGCGCCAGCAGCTCCGGACAGGGGAGGGAGACCCAGTACTTC

j_gene: TRBJ2-2
d_gene: .
abundance: .
v_gene: TRBV7-2
len: 15
CDR3aa: CASSGRGSDTGELFF
CDR3nt: TGTGCCAGCAGCGGCAGGGGTTCGGACACCGGGGAGCTGTTTTTT

j_gene: TRBJ1-3
d_gene: .
abundance: .
v_gene: TRBV29-1
len: 13
CDR3aa: CSVGRGPGNTIYF
CDR3nt: TGCAGCGTTGGTCGGGGACCCGGAAACACCATATATTTT

j_gene: TRBJ1-2
d_gene: .
abundance: .
v_gene: TRBV2
len: 10
CDR3aa: CASSRTSYTF
CDR3nt: TGTGCCAGCAGCCGAACGAGCTACACCTTC

j_gene: TRBJ2-7
d_gene: TRBD1
abundance: .
v_gene: TRBV30
len: 13
CDR3aa: CAWTGRGHVEQYF
CDR3nt: TGTGCCTGGACGGGCAGGGGGCATGTCGAGCAGTACTTC

j_gene: TRBJ1-5
d_gene: .
abundance: .
v_gene: TRBV5-1
len: 16
CDR3aa: CASAPGAGRGNQPQHF
CDR3nt: TGCGCCAGCGCTCCCGGCGCGGGTCGGGGCAATCAGCCCCAGCATTTT

j_gene: TRBJ2-3
d_gene: .
abundance: .
v_gene: TRBV25-1
len: 16
CDR3aa: CASSVAVPRVTDTQYF
CDR3nt: TGTGCCAGCAGTGTGGCAGTCCCGAGGGTCACAGATACGCAGTATTTT

j_gene: TRBJ2-1
d_gene: TRBD2
abundance: .
v_gene: TRBV27
len: 13
CDR3aa: CASYREVDNEQFF
CDR3nt: TGTGCCAGCTACCGGGAGGTGGACAATGAGCAGTTCTTC

j_gene: TRBJ2-1
d_gene: .
abundance: .
v_gene: TRBV5-1
len: 13
CDR3aa: CASSLAGRDEQFF
CDR3nt: TGCGCCAGCAGCTTGGCCGGACGGGATGAGCAGTTCTTC

j_gene: TRBJ2-6
d_gene: TRBD2
abundance: few
v_gene: TRBV19
len: 19
CDR3aa: CASRITGTSGPSGANVLTF
CDR3nt: TGTGCCAGTAGGATTACCGGGACTAGCGGACCGTCTGGGGCCAACGTCCTGACTTTC

j_gene: TRBJ2-1
d_gene: .
abundance: .
v_gene: TRBV6-1
len: 14
CDR3aa: CASGREGTDNEQFF
CDR3nt: TGTGCCAGCGGGAGGGAAGGGACAGACAATGAGCAGTTCTTC

j_gene: TRBJ2-5
d_gene: .
abundance: .
v_gene: TRBV7-2
len: 13
CDR3aa: CASSLGPEETQYF
CDR3nt: TGTGCCAGCAGCTTAGGCCCGGAAGAGACCCAGTACTTC

j_gene: TRBJ1-1
d_gene: .
abundance: .
v_gene: TRBV29-1
len: 11
CDR3aa: CSVRENTEAFF
CDR3nt: TGCAGCGTTAGGGAGAACACTGAAGCTTTCTTT

j_gene: TRBJ2-5
d_gene: TRBD1
abundance: few
v_gene: TRBV4-1
len: 15
CDR3aa: CASSQPGQGRGTQYF
CDR3nt: TGCGCCAGCAGCCAGCCGGGACAGGGTCGAGGGACCCAGTACTTC

j_gene: TRBJ1-1
d_gene: .
abundance: .
v_gene: TRBV30
len: 11
CDR3aa: CAWSAGSVAFF
CDR3nt: TGTGCCTGGAGTGCCGGGAGTGTAGCTTTCTTT

j_gene: TRBJ1-2
d_gene: TRBD1
abundance: .
v_gene: TRBV7-8
len: 16
CDR3aa: CASSSSSGTQGDGYTF
CDR3nt: TGTGCCAGCAGCTCCTCCTCAGGGACCCAGGGGGATGGCTACACCTTC

j_gene: TRBJ2-5
d_gene: .
abundance: .
v_gene: TRBV29-1
len: 14
CDR3aa: CSVELGRGVGTQYF
CDR3nt: TGCAGCGTTGAATTGGGACGAGGAGTTGGGACCCAGTACTTC

j_gene: TRBJ2-7
d_gene: .
abundance: .
v_gene: TRBV6-5
len: 14
CDR3aa: CASSYREGSYEQYF
CDR3nt: TGTGCCAGCAGCTACAGGGAGGGATCCTACGAGCAGTACTTC

j_gene: TRBJ1-2
d_gene: .
abundance: .
v_gene: TRBV30
len: 13
CDR3aa: CAWSPQVNYGYTF
CDR3nt: TGTGCCTGGAGCCCCCAGGTTAACTATGGCTACACCTTC

j_gene: TRBJ2-1
d_gene: .
abundance: .
v_gene: TRBV29-1
len: 11
CDR3aa: CSVEFRNEQFF
CDR3nt: TGCAGCGTTGAATTCAGGAATGAGCAGTTCTTC

j_gene: TRBJ1-2
d_gene: TRBD1
abundance: .
v_gene: TRBV7-9
len: 16
CDR3aa: CASSIGVDRGDYGYTF
CDR3nt: TGTGCCAGCAGCATCGGCGTGGACAGGGGCGACTATGGCTACACCTTC

j_gene: TRBJ2-5
d_gene: .
abundance: .
v_gene: TRBV7-2
len: 13
CDR3aa: CASSLGSGETQYF
CDR3nt: TGTGCCAGCAGCCTCGGGTCGGGAGAGACCCAGTACTTC

j_gene: TRBJ1-5
d_gene: .
abundance: .
v_gene: TRBV2
len: 15
CDR3aa: CASSAGRRVGQPQHF
CDR3nt: TGTGCCAGCAGTGCCGGACGGAGGGTAGGTCAGCCCCAGCATTTT

j_gene: TRBJ2-6
d_gene: .
abundance: few
v_gene: TRBV6-6
len: 15
CDR3aa: CASSRGQSGANVLTF
CDR3nt: TGTGCCAGCAGCCGCGGACAGTCTGGGGCCAACGTCCTGACTTTC

j_gene: TRBJ1-2
d_gene: TRBD1
abundance: .
v_gene: TRBV29-1
len: 17
CDR3aa: CSVEEGVRQGVSYGYTF
CDR3nt: TGCAGCGTTGAAGAAGGAGTCAGGCAGGGGGTGAGCTATGGCTACACCTTC

j_gene: TRBJ1-2
d_gene: .
abundance: .
v_gene: TRBV23-1
len: 13
CDR3aa: CASRPGLLYGYTF
CDR3nt: TGCGCCAGCAGGCCGGGCCTGCTCTATGGCTACACCTTC